One TCR beta chain is described in this entry. Antigen: not known. The sample has other DNA sequences that encode this CDR3 too. Produced via immunoSEQ multiplex PCR; TCRdb's table is partial and in-frame only. Of 850,000 to 1,200,000 clones in the sample, approximately 72% were seen once. These data originate in a study of shared clonotypes between healthy human individuals. Study-wide background: Donors, aged 18 to 49, were a couple of women and a few men.

Broader study findings: Sequencing of the sorted subsets was shown by rarefaction to be incomplete despite large depth.

All the donors were Caucasian adults who lived in Nashville, Tennessee. This CDR3 contains 12 residues. Germline CDR1 and CDR2: SNHLY and FYNNEI. The V and J ends lost 6 bases and 2 bases respectively, with 5 bases between them. The chain has TRBV2 and TRBJ1-3, with D hard to call. The sequence was obtained from a young man in good health. The sample comprised memory CD4+ T cells sorted from blood. The subset here: CD45RA-negative fraction. CDR3 DNA sequence: TGTGCCAGCAGGGGGACTGGAAACACCATATATTTT. Protein sequence: CASRGTGNTIYF.